Reported below is one T cell receptor (beta chain). What it recognizes is unknown. This entry is derived from a study of blood T cells in healthy people across ages. Overall study findings and caveats: It was found that TCR beta diversity correlated strongly with the percentage of naive T cells. Diversity of TCR beta per million T cells declined in a roughly linear way with age. Changes seen in expanded clonotypes were possibly confounded by donor CMV status left unknown.

CDR1 and CDR2 (germline): DFQATT, SNEGSKA (reference sequence). CDR3 length: 13 amino acids. Trimming left V 3 bases short and J 4 bases short, with 12 bases between. A J-beta primer mix and a sample-barcoded 5' primer were used in a second PCR of about 7 to 11 cycles. Carrying 12 random nucleotides, a template-switch adaptor labeled each individual cDNA molecule. TCRdb called the 5' RACE reads again in MiXCR, with one record for every CDR3 protein. In the table there are some 1.6 million distinct CDR3 sequences, about 31% of which are singletons. Sequencing was performed on blood. The TCR comes from a woman in her twenties or thirties in good health. V and J are TRBV20-1 and TRBJ1-2; no reliable D call. CDR3 in amino acids: CSAREQPGYGYTF. DNA for the CDR3: TGCAGTGCTAGGGAGCAACCGGGCTATGGCTACACCTTC.